One and the same sample provided the 17 T cell receptor beta chains below, sequenced in a study of blood T cell repertoires in COVID-19. The table came from immunoSEQ multiplex PCR; TCRdb's copy has only in-frame clones and leaves some out. Seen here are about 230,000 clones, about nine tenths observed once, and the top ten hold roughly 11%. Sequencing used peripheral blood. The receptor set was obtained from a man aged 50-60 years with COVID-19, enrolled during active disease.

J is TRBJ2-7 and V is TRBV7-2; D call uncertain. This CDR3 comprises 15 residues. Per germline, CDR1 SGHTA and CDR2 FQGNSA. V was clipped by 3 bases and J by 0 bases, with 12 bases between them. The chain's CDR3 is CASSLEVWSSYEQYF. The CDR3 DNA reads TGTGCCAGCAGCTTGGAAGTCTGGAGCTCCTACGAGCAGTACTTC.

The chain recombines TRBV7-7 with TRBJ2-1, with TRBD2 matching over 7 bases. Germline CDR1 reads SSHAT; CDR2 reads FNYEAQ (reference sequence). This CDR3 region has 15 residues. Trimming cost V 4 bases and J 8 bases; bases outside gene matches: 11. CDR3 protein: CASSYQRGRQYEQFF. In DNA form, the CDR3 reads TGTGCCAGCAGCTACCAGCGGGGACGCCAGTATGAGCAGTTCTTC.

The gene calls are TRBV7-9 and TRBJ1-4; unclear D gene. Germline V CDR1 and CDR2: SEHNR, FQNEAQ (reference sequence). This CDR3 has 14 amino acids. V was pared by 11 bases and J by 0 bases, with 13 bases between. The CDR3 protein is CAAARDTTNEKLFF. CDR3 DNA sequence: TGTGCCGCCGCGAGGGATACAACTAATGAAAAACTGTTTTTT. Using reference TRBV7-9 and TRBJ1-4 for the parts outside the CDR3, the full variable domain is DTGVSQNPRHKITKRGQNVTFRCDPISEHNRLYWYRQTLGQGPEFLTYFQNEAQLEKSRLLSDRFSAERPKGSFSTLEIQRTEQGDSAMYLCAAARDTTNEKLFFGSGTQLSVL.

The rearrangement joins TRBV12-5 to TRBJ2-1; 13 positions match TRBD2. J lost 6 bases, V lost 5 bases, and 4 bases had no gene match. Germline V gives CDR1 LGHNT, CDR2 FRNRAP. The CDR3 loop spans 15 amino acids. The CDR3 sequence: CASGHGLAGVNEQFF. The CDR3 nucleotides read TGTGCTAGTGGTCACGGACTAGCGGGAGTCAATGAGCAGTTCTTC.

This clone was counted a single time. J is TRBJ2-1 and V is TRBV6-5; 9 positions agree with TRBD1. CDR3 length: 14 residues. CDR1 is MNHEY and CDR2 is SVGAGI in the germline V gene. V shed 2 bases, J shed 6 bases, and the junction held 2 bases outside the gene matches. CDR3 protein: CASSYGTGFNEQFF. The CDR3 coding sequence is TGTGCCAGCAGTTACGGGACAGGGTTCAATGAGCAGTTCTTC.

The chain links TRBV5-1 to TRBJ2-3; D is possibly TRBD2 (6 bases). Germline values: CDR1 SGHRS, CDR2 YFSETQ. This CDR3 contains 15 residues. The V gene lost 3 bases and the J gene lost 2 bases, with 13 bases spanning the gap. CDR3 region: CASSSKPGDTDTQYF. The CDR3 DNA is TGCGCCAGCAGCTCAAAACCGGGAGACACAGATACGCAGTATTTT.

The chain couples TRBV6-5 to TRBJ2-7, with 7 bases identical to TRBD1. This CDR3 region has 11 residues. V lost 11 bases, J lost 5 bases, and 6 bases stayed unmatched. CDR1 and CDR2 from the germline V gene are MNHEY and SVGAGI. DNA for the CDR3: TGTGCCGCTGGACAGGCCCACGAGCAGTACTTC. It codes for CAAGQAHEQYF.

The chain recombines TRBV7-2 with TRBJ2-1; TRBD2 aligns across 13 bases. The CDR3 runs to 14 residues. V shed 5 bases, J shed 8 bases, and the junction held 3 bases outside the gene matches. Looked up from germline, CDR1 is SGHTA and CDR2 is FQGNSA. CDR3 protein: CASSRTSGSYEQFF. The CDR3, as DNA: TGTGCCAGCAGCCGGACTAGCGGGAGCTATGAGCAGTTCTTC.

A few counts support this clone. The chain combines TRBV18 with TRBJ1-3; 7 bases align to TRBD1. CDR1 is KGHSH and CDR2 is LQKENI in the germline V gene. The J segment lost 10 bases and the V segment lost 6 bases, leaving 12 bases of the junction unmatched. The CDR3 has 14 residues. CDR3 nucleotide sequence: TGTGCCAGCTCCCTGGGGACAGACGAATCTACCATATATTTT. Its translation is CASSLGTDESTIYF.

The chain links TRBV5-1 to TRBJ2-7; 9 bases agree with TRBD2. CDR1 and CDR2 from the germline V gene are SGHRS and YFSETQ. The CDR3 covers 15 residues. With V trimmed by 3 bases and J by 0 bases, 4 bases remained unmatched. The CDR3 sequence is CASSYLSGSSYEQYF. CDR3 in DNA: TGCGCCAGCAGCTACCTTAGCGGGAGCTCCTACGAGCAGTACTTC.

Only a few counts were recorded for this clone. This chain links TRBV6-1 with TRBJ2-5, with D hard to call. This CDR3 is 13 amino acids long. The V end was cut by 3 bases, the J end by 5 bases, with 10 bases between. The germline CDR1 and CDR2 sequences are MNHNS and SASEGT. The CDR3 protein is CASSESEKETQYF. The CDR3 DNA follows: TGTGCCAGCAGTGAGAGTGAGAAGGAGACCCAGTACTTC.

This clone was detected a few times. This chain uses TRBV6-5 with TRBJ1-6, with TRBD1 as a possible D gene (6 bases). The germline V and J ends were trimmed by 6 bases and 7 bases, with 13 bases remaining between them. Germline V gives CDR1 MNHEY, CDR2 SVGAGI. The CDR3 is made up of 14 amino acids. Here the CDR3 DNA reads TGTGCCAGCAGCTTACAGGGATCGAATTCACCCCTCCACTTT. Translating it yields CASSLQGSNSPLHF.

The rearrangement joins TRBV30 to TRBJ1-3; D perhaps matches TRBD1 (5 bases). Trimming pared 6 bases from V and 1 base from J, leaving 7 bases between. The CDR3 runs 12 residues. Per the germline V gene, CDR1 is GTSNPN and CDR2 is SVGIG (reference sequence). The CDR3, as DNA: TGTGCCTGTCGGGGGTCTGGAAACACCATATATTTT. It is translated as CACRGSGNTIYF. The variable domain in full, completed from reference TRBV30 and TRBJ1-3, reads SQTIHQWPATLVQPVGSPLSLECTVEGTSNPNLYWYRQAAGRGLQLLFYSVGIGQISSEVPQNLSASRPQDRQFILSSKKLLLSDSGFYLCACRGSGNTIYFGEGSWLTVV.

This clone was seen only once. The chain joins TRBV9 to TRBJ2-5; no clear D. V lost 2 bases, J lost 2 bases, and 7 bases lay in between. Germline assignment: CDR1 SGDLS and CDR2 YYNGEE. The CDR3 runs to 13 residues. CDR3 protein: CASSVGQQETQYF. In nucleotides, the CDR3 is TGTGCCAGCAGCGTTGGGCAACAAGAGACCCAGTACTTC.

The chain is built from TRBV19 and TRBJ1-5; the D is unclear. V dropped 3 bases and J dropped 0 bases, with 6 bases sitting between them. Germline-derived CDR1 and CDR2 are LNHDA and SQIVND (reference sequence). The CDR3 is made up of 14 amino acids. CDR3 sequence reads: CASSIRDSNQPQHF. CDR3 DNA: TGTGCCAGTAGTATCCGGGATAGCAATCAGCCCCAGCATTTT.

The J gene is TRBJ2-6, the V gene TRBV27; possible D gene TRBD1, 6 bases. Trimming left V 2 bases short and J 4 bases short, with 9 bases between. This CDR3 has 15 amino acids. Germline CDR1 reads MNHEY; CDR2 reads SMNVEV (reference sequence). CDR3 coding DNA: TGTGCCAGCAGTTTAAGGGGGTTCGGGGCCAACGTCCTGACTTTC. The encoded protein is CASSLRGFGANVLTF.

V gene TRBV19 combines with J gene TRBJ2-7, with a weak D call TRBD1 (5 bases). Germline values: CDR1 LNHDA, CDR2 SQIVND (reference sequence). The CDR3 runs to 16 residues. The V end lost 6 bases, the J end lost 4 bases, and 22 bases lay between the germline ends. For the CDR3, the DNA is TGTGCCAGTAGCTCTCTCTCTGGCAGGGAACGATACGAGCAGTACTTC. This sequence encodes CASSSLSGRERYEQYF.